The present T cell receptor (beta chain) was sequenced within a study of blood T cell repertoires in COVID-19. V dropped 1 base and J dropped 1; count of bases not matched to a gene: 0. The CDR3 has 13 amino acids. Germline CDR1 SQVTM, CDR2 ANQGSEA. Libraries were prepared by immunoSEQ multiplex PCR; TCRdb keeps only in-frame clonotypes and omits some of them. Of about 210,000 clones listed, around 90% are singletons. Source material: PBMCs or T cells enriched from blood (not recorded which). The receptor was derived from a man aged 25 to 40 in a cohort exposed to, infected with or recovered from COVID-19 (not recorded which). The V call is TRBV29-1, the J call TRBJ1-2; the match to TRBD1 covers 7 bases. The CDR3 coding sequence is TGCAGCGTTGAAGGACAGGGTAACTATGGCTACACCTTC. It yields the protein CSVEGQGNYGYTF.